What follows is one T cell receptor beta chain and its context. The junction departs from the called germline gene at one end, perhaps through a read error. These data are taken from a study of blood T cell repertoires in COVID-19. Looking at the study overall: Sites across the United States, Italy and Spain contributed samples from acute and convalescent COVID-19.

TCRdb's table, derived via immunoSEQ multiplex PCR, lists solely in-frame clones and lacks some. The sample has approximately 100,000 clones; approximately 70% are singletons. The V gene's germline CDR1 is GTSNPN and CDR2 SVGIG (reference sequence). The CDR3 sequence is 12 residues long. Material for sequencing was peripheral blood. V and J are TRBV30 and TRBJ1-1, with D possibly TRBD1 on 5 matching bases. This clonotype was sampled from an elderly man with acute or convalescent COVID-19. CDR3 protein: CAGSRVNTEAFF. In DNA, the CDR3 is TGTGCCGGGAGCAGGGTGAACACTGAAGCTTTCTTT.